The clone carrying this T cell receptor (beta chain) was seen more than once but under ten times. Its antigen is not known. TCRdb itself ran the 5' RACE reads through MiXCR, one entry per CDR3 protein. The sample shows about 350,000 distinct CDR3 sequences, about 15% of them seen only once. Germline loops: CDR1 SGHVS, CDR2 FNYEAQ. The CDR3 has 14 amino acids. Trimming stripped 3 bases from V and 0 bases from J, with 7 bases between. The data derive from a study of T-cell memory formation after mild COVID-19. Findings and limits, study-wide: Contracting CD4+ clones lay largely in CM and EM, with CD8+ ones residing in EMRA. The appearance of some responding clones in pre-infection memory suggested that cross-reactive memory joined.

This receptor was obtained from a young man who had mild COVID-19 (a few samples of this study predate the infection). Cell type and time point are not known. Specimen: PBMCs or a T cell subset sorted from them (not recorded which). The chain joins TRBV7-6 to TRBJ2-3, with D unresolved. For the CDR3, the DNA is TGTGCCAGCAGCTTCGCTACCAGCACAGATACGCAGTATTTT. It translates to CASSFATSTDTQYF.